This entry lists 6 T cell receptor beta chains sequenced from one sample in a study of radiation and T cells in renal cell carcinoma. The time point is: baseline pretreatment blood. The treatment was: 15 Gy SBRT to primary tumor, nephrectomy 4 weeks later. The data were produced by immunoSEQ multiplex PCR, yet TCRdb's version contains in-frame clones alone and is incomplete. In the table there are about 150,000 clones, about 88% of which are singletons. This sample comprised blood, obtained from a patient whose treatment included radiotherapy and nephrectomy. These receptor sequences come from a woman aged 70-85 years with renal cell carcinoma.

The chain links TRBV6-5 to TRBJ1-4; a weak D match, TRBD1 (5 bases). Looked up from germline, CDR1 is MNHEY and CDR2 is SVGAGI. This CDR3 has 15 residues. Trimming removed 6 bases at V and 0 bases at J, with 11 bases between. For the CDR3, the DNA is TGTGCCAGCAGCTCCTACAGGTCAACTAATGAAAAACTGTTTTTT. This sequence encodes CASSSYRSTNEKLFF.

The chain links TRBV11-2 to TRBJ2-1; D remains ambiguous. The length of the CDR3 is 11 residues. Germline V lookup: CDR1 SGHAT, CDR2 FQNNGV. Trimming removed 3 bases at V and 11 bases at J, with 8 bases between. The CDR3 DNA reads TGTGCCAGCAGCTTTTACGAGAAGCAGTTCTTC. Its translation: CASSFYEKQFF.

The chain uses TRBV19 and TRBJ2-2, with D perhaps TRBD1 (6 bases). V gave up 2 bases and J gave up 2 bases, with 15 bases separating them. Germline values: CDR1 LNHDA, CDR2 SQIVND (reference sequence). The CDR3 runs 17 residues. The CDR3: CASSIRSRGSNTGELFF. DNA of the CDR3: TGTGCCAGTAGTATAAGAAGCAGGGGATCCAACACCGGGGAGCTGTTTTTT.

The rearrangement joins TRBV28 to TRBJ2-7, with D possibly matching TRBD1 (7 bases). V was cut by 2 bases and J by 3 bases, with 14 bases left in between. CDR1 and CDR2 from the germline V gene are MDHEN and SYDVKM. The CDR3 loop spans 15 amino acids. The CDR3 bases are TGTGCCAGCAGTTTAGCTGGGCAGGGGGGCTACGAGCAGTACTTC. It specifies CASSLAGQGGYEQYF.

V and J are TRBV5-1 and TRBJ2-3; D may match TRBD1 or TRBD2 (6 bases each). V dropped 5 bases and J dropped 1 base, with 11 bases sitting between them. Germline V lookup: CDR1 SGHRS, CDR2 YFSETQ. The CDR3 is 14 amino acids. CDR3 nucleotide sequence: TGCGCCAGCAGGGGGGCTAGCGGCACAGATACGCAGTATTTT. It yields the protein CASRGASGTDTQYF.

The CDR3 loop reads CASSIIDHLNTEAFF. In nucleotides, the CDR3 is TGTGCCAGTAGTATCATCGACCACCTGAACACTGAAGCTTTCTTT. V and J are TRBV19 and TRBJ1-1; D gene uncertain. Per germline, CDR1 LNHDA and CDR2 SQIVND (reference sequence). Trimming left V 3 bases short and J 0 bases short, with 11 bases between. CDR3 length: 15 residues.